This is a list of T cell receptor beta chains from one sample in a study of early stage breast cancer tumors. Profiling relied on immunoSEQ multiplex PCR, and the TCRdb table lists in-frame clones only, not all of them. The data contain about 5,000 clones, 61% of them singletons. The sample taken for sequencing was breast tumor tissue. The receptors were gathered from a person aged 45-60 years with breast cancer. The CDR3 runs from the conserved cysteine through the conserved F or W. A D gene is named only where the DNA matches it firmly. Clone size is given for some rows only: seen once, a few or many times, or a class if the clone is expanded.

NA TRBJ2-3 TRBV7-9 NA CASSLLTDTQYF TGTGCCAGCAGCCTACTCACAGATACGCAGTATTTT
NA TRBJ2-1 TRBV2 NA CASSGVYNEQFF TGTGCCAGCTCCGGCGTATACAATGAGCAGTTCTTC
NA TRBJ2-1 TRBV5-1 few CASSLRSSNTYNEQFF TGCGCCAGCAGCTTGAGGTCGAGTAATACCTACAATGAGCAGTTCTTC
NA TRBJ2-7 TRBV5-1 NA CASSSQGTYEQYF TGCGCCAGCAGCTCACAAGGGACCTACGAGCAGTACTTC
NA TRBJ1-1 TRBV7-9 NA CASSLSTENTEAFF TGTGCCAGCAGCTTATCTACAGAGAACACTGAAGCTTTCTTT
NA TRBJ2-1 TRBV19 medium-sized CASSIGANNEQFF TGTGCCAGTAGTATTGGAGCTAACAATGAGCAGTTCTTC
NA TRBJ2-5 TRBV11-2 NA CASSSLTQETQYF TGTGCCAGCAGCTCTCTCACACAAGAGACCCAGTACTTC
TRBD1 TRBJ2-4 TRBV18 NA CASSPDRGIAKNIQYF TGTGCCAGCTCACCAGACAGGGGGATCGCCAAAAACATTCAGTACTTC
TRBD1 TRBJ1-2 TRBV4-2 NA CASSPRDRGQLEDYGYTF TGTGCCAGCAGCCCCCGGGACAGGGGGCAGTTGGAGGACTATGGCTACACCTTC
NA TRBJ2-5 TRBV6-6 few CASSYGGTGNQETQYF TGTGCCAGCAGTTACGGGGGAACGGGGAATCAAGAGACCCAGTACTTC
TRBD1 TRBJ1-2 TRBV11-2 once CASSSGQNYGYTF TGTGCCAGCAGCTCGGGACAGAACTATGGCTACACCTTC
NA TRBJ1-2 TRBV7-9 once CASSLYRRGGYGYTF TGTGCCAGCAGCTTATATCGTCGGGGAGGCTATGGCTACACCTTC
TRBD2 TRBJ2-7 TRBV9 NA CASSALADSYEQYF TGTGCCAGCAGCGCTCTAGCGGATTCCTACGAGCAGTACTTC
TRBD1 TRBJ1-2 TRBV14 NA CASSSDRGRGGYTF TGTGCCAGCAGTTCGGACAGGGGGCGAGGGGGCTACACCTTC
TRBD2 TRBJ2-1 TRBV19 few CASSIVTAGRRTRNEQFF TGTGCCAGTAGTATAGTGACAGCGGGAAGGCGCACGCGAAATGAGCAGTTCTTC
NA TRBJ2-1 TRBV5-6 NA CASSLFSVRDNEQFF TGTGCCAGCAGCTTGTTCAGCGTTAGGGACAATGAGCAGTTCTTC
TRBD2 TRBJ2-3 TRBV9 few CASSVTGLAGVVDTQYF TGTGCCAGCAGCGTCACGGGCCTAGCGGGAGTGGTAGATACGCAGTATTTT
NA TRBJ1-1 TRBV5-1 NA CASSDQGDTEAFF TGCGCCAGCAGTGATCAGGGCGACACTGAAGCTTTCTTT
NA TRBJ1-2 TRBV6-5 once CASSHDTNYGYTF TGTGCCAGCAGCCATGACACGAACTATGGCTACACCTTC
NA TRBJ1-1 TRBV18 medium-sized CASSPSLDTEAFF TGTGCCAGCTCACCATCTTTGGACACTGAAGCTTTCTTT
NA TRBJ1-1 TRBV11-2 NA CASSPGGTEAFF TGTGCCAGCTCCCCAGGAGGCACTGAAGCTTTCTTT
TRBD2 TRBJ2-3 TRBV9 NA CASSTLGGRADTQYF TGTGCCAGCAGCACTTTAGGCGGGAGAGCAGATACGCAGTATTTT
TRBD2 TRBJ2-5 TRBV5-4 few CASSAGLAGGQETQYF TGTGCCAGCAGCGCGGGACTAGCGGGGGGCCAAGAGACCCAGTACTTC
NA TRBJ1-2 TRBV11-2 NA CASSLAGGGNYGYTF TGTGCCAGCAGCTTAGCCGGCGGGGGAAACTATGGCTACACCTTC
NA TRBJ2-1 TRBV7-6 NA CASSLERLGISNEQFF TGTGCCAGCAGCTTAGAACGATTAGGTATTAGCAATGAGCAGTTCTTC
NA TRBJ1-2 TRBV5-6 few CASSLNYGYTF TGTGCCAGCAGCTTGAACTATGGCTACACCTTC
NA TRBJ2-3 TRBV27 NA CASSLSRLDTQYF TGTGCCAGCAGTCTCTCGAGGTTAGATACGCAGTATTTT
NA TRBJ2-3 TRBV7-8 NA CASSRNVYTDTQYF TGTGCCAGCAGCCGTAACGTATACACAGATACGCAGTATTTT
NA TRBJ2-5 TRBV2 few CASSIRAFGETQYF TGTGCCAGCAGTATCCGGGCCTTCGGGGAGACCCAGTACTTC
TRBD1 TRBJ2-4 TRBV5-4 few CASSRGTGGFLAKNIQYF TGTGCCAGCAGCCGGGGGACAGGGGGCTTTTTAGCCAAAAACATTCAGTACTTC